A single sample is the source of the 2 T cell receptor beta chains below, sequenced in a study of blood T cell repertoires in COVID-19. Clones were read by immunoSEQ multiplex PCR, and TCRdb kept only the in-frame ones, dropping some. The table lists some 140,000 clones, about 79% of them singletons, with roughly 29% in the top ten. Sample: peripheral blood. Receptors originate from a woman aged 55-69 years with acute or convalescent COVID-19.

The chain employs TRBV10-3 and TRBJ1-5; D is undetermined. This CDR3 spans 14 amino acids. The V end was cut by 10 bases, the J end by 0 bases, with 13 bases between. Germline V lookup: CDR1 ENHRY, CDR2 SYGVKD. The CDR3 spells CATNREYSNQPQHF. DNA for the CDR3: TGTGCCACCAACCGAGAGTATAGCAATCAGCCCCAGCATTTT.

This clone was picked up a small number of times. The chain joins TRBV6-5 to TRBJ1-4; D might be TRBD1 (6 bases). The CDR3 loop spans 15 amino acids. Germline V CDR1 and CDR2: MNHEY, SVGAGI. Trimming pared 5 bases from V and 0 bases from J, leaving 10 bases between. The DNA for the CDR3 is TGTGCCAGCAGTAAACAGGGCTCAACTAATGAAAAACTGTTTTTT. It is translated as CASSKQGSTNEKLFF.